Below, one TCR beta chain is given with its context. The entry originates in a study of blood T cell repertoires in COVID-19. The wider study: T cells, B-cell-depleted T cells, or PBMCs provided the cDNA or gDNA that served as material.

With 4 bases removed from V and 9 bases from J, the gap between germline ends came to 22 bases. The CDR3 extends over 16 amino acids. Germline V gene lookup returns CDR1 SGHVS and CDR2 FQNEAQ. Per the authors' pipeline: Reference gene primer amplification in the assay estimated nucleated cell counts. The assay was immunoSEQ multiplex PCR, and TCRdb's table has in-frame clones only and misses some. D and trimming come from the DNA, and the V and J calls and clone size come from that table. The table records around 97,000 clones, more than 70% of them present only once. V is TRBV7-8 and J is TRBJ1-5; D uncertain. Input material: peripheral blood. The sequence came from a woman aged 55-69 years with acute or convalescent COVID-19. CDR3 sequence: CASSSDLTAGQMPQHF. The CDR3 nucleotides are TGTGCCAGCAGCTCGGACCTCACGGCGGGTCAGATGCCCCAGCATTTT.